This TCR beta chain comes out of a study of T-cell reconstitution after alpha-beta-depleted transplantation in children. Unique molecular identifiers were incorporated when the TCRbeta library was constructed. In TCRdb, the PCR reads were re-called with MiXCR into one record per CDR3 protein. The table lists 200,000 to 250,000 distinct CDR3 sequences, around 11% of them singletons. Many counts were recorded for this clonotype. The material was PBMCs from the stem cell graft donor, obtained from the stem cell graft. The receptor was derived from a human donor who donated a stem cell graft to a child with acute lymphoblastic leukemia.

Here the CDR3 DNA reads TGTGCCAGCAGAGGACTAAACTACGAGCAGTACTTC. It codes for CASRGLNYEQYF. The rearrangement joins TRBV6-5 to TRBJ2-7; TRBD2 might be the D (6 bases). This CDR3 spans 12 amino acids. Per the germline V gene, CDR1 is MNHEY and CDR2 is SVGAGI. V lost 6 bases to trimming and J lost 3 bases, with 9 bases between them.